This T cell receptor (beta chain) originates from a study of T-cell memory formation after mild COVID-19. Concerning this clonotype: Its specificity is unknown.

TCRdb reprocessed the 5' RACE reads via MiXCR and lists one record per CDR3 protein. The table lists 45,000 to 55,000 distinct CDR3 sequences, around 9.7% of them singletons. Germline CDR1 SQVTM, CDR2 ANQGSEA. V lost 2 bases to trimming and J lost 6 bases, with 6 bases between them. The length of the CDR3 is 11 residues. General study results and limits: Clones contracting over day 15 to 85 were CD4/CD8 balanced, with later expanders leaning CD4+. A subset of responding clones appeared in pre-infection memory, suggesting cross-reactive memory joined.

This receptor was identified in an adult woman who had mild COVID-19 (a few samples of this study predate the infection). Cell type and time point are not known. The chain couples TRBV29-1 to TRBJ2-3; D is unclear. Sequenced input: PBMCs or a T cell subset sorted from them (not recorded which). CDR3 protein: CSVEQVDTQYF. The CDR3 DNA reads as TGCAGCGTTGAACAAGTTGATACGCAGTATTTT.